This T cell receptor (beta chain) was obtained from a study of T cell responses to AZD1222 COVID-19 vaccine (dated by TCRdb to about 2021). About the investigation overall: Because spike-specific TCR depth and breadth did not differ between the two schedules, AZD1222 recipients who got a second dose at roughly 4 weeks were pooled with those who got a second dose at roughly 12 weeks. Trial participants were enrolled by age into subgroups of 18-55, 56-69 and 70-plus years, and roughly 160, 29 and 62 TCR-sequenced participants, respectively, were included in these subgroups. A total of over 230 trial participants underwent TCR sequencing, of whom around 200 received two doses of AZD1222 and some 26 received two doses of the MenACWY control vaccine. Here is what the overall study found, with its caveats: The whole spike protein was spanned by vaccine-associated CD4 TCRs, and dominant responses were seen in regions 160-218 and 743-854. After two AZD1222 doses, spike-specific TCR breadth and depth were significantly higher than at day 0 and than in MenACWY recipients. Only six AZD1222 recipients were SARS-CoV-2 seropositive at baseline, limiting conclusions about previously exposed vaccinees. Participants were mostly white British, with more females than males. The authors suggested clonal diversity may have been underestimated. The 56-69-year group was small, and its depth increase did not reach significance, likely because of low power. Because no day 14 peak-response samples were available, repertoires were characterized only after the peak T cell response. Epitopes outside the regions mutated in the B.1.351 and B.1.1.7 variants were reportedly recognized by nearly half of the unique spike-specific TCRs.

This specimen's time point label, per the study, means: baseline before first vaccination. Vaccinee samples came from UK trials COV001 and COV002, including a single-blind randomized controlled phase 2/3 trial of AZD1222 (ChAdOx1 nCoV-19) in healthy adults. For TCRbeta chain sequencing, PBMC samples from trial participants were taken at day 0 and at day 28 after the second dose. The CDR3 regions of human TCRbeta chains were analyzed by immunosequencing. The authors processed their data as follows. Repertoire TCRs were matched against a reference library of SARS-CoV-2-specific TCRs generated with the MIRA antigen-specificity platform. Breadth was defined as the fraction of unique TCRs that were SARS-CoV-2-associated. Depth was defined as the fraction of total T cells that were SARS-CoV-2-associated. Using the MIRA data, every spike-specific TCR was mapped to the spike region that the TCR reacted to and assigned to either a CD4 or a CD8 class. Log10-transformed breadth and depth values were compared by one-way ANOVA with Sidak's multiple comparisons tests. TCRdb took over this immuneACCESS table, retaining in-frame rearrangements with V and J assigned. Such tables are incomplete; in checked studies, under half of the missing clones stem from an unresolved V gene, and the remainder is unexplained. That table furnishes V, J and clone size, whereas the DNA furnished D and trimming. The sample data list around 160,000 clones, and around 90% of these were observed just once. The top ten hold around 5.2% of the sample.

The CDR3 goes from the cysteine to the phenylalanine over 14 residues. Here the CDR3 DNA is all that survives: 42 bases in frame from base 1. CDR1 LNHDA and CDR2 SQIVND are derived from the germline V gene (reference sequence). The V end loses 4 bases and the J end loses 5 bases, and a stretch of 12 bases separates them. Comment on this clone: Its antigen remains undetermined. Base qualities were left out, and no much larger clone turns up one base away.

The source is an adult in good health. This receptor chain uses TRBV19 and TRBJ2-1; perhaps TRBD1 is the D gene, with 5 bases matching. The starting material was peripheral blood, obtained on day 0 of AZD1222 vaccination. The CDR3: CASSTYRGNNEQFF. The nucleotide sequence reads TGTGCCAGTAGTACCTATAGGGGAAACAATGAGCAGTTCTTC.